One TCR beta chain is described in this entry. The V end lost 3 bases, the J end lost 2 bases, and 16 bases lay between the germline ends. CDR1 is MNHNS, CDR2 SASEGT, per germline. The CDR3 extends over 16 amino acids. This sample is part of a study of cytomegalovirus exposure and HLA in healthy donors. Repertoires were generated with immunoSEQ multiplex PCR, while TCRdb's copy carries only in-frame clones and drops some. Of roughly 100,000 clones listed, 70% to 90% are singletons. The chain joins TRBV6-1 to TRBJ1-2, with D perhaps matching TRBD1 (5 bases). Sequenced sample: PBMCs. The origin of this receptor is a woman between 18 and 30 years old in good health and CMV-seropositive. The CDR3 nucleotides read TGTGCCAGCAGTGATGGATACGGGGGACGGAACTATGGCTACACCTTC. Translating it yields CASSDGYGGRNYGYTF.